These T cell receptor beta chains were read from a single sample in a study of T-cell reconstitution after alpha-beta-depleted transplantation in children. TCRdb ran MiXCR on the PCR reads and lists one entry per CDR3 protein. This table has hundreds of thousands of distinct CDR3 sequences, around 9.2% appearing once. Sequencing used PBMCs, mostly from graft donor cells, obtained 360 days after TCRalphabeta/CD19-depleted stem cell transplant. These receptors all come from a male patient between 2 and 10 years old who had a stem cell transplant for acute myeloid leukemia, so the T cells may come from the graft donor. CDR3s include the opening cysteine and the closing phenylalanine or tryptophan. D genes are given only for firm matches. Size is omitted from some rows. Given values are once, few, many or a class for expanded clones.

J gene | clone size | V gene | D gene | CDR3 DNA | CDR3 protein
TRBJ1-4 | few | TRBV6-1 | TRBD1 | TGTGCCAGCAGCCCGGACAGGGGGCGAGAAAAACTGTTTTTT | CASSPDRGREKLFF
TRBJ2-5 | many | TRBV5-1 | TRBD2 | TGCGCCAGCGGTCTTGGTGCGGGGGGGCAAGAGACCCAGTACTTC | CASGLGAGGQETQYF
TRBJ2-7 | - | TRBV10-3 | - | TGTGCCATCAGTAGACTGGTACTCTACGAGCAGTACTTC | CAISRLVLYEQYF
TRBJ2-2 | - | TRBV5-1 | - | TGCGCCAGCGGTTCGGGGAAGTCCACCGGGGAGCTGTTTTTT | CASGSGKSTGELFF
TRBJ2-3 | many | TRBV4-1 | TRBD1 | TGCGCCAGCAACCAAGTCGGCAGGGGGCGTAGGGATACGCAGTATTTT | CASNQVGRGRRDTQYF
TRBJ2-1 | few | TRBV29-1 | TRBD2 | TGCAGCGCGCGGACTAGCGGGGGAGGGAATGAGCAGTTCTTC | CSARTSGGGNEQFF
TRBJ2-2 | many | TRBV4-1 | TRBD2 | TGCGCCAGCAGCAAACGGACAGGGAGAGGACTAGCGGGAAGGGCCGGGGAGCTGTTTTTT | CASSKRTGRGLAGRAGELFF
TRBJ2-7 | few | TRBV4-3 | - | TGCGCCAGCAGCCAAGATCCGGGGATCACGCTCTACGAGCAGTACTTC | CASSQDPGITLYEQYF
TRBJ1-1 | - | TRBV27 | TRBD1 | TGTGCCAGCAAGCGGACAGGGCCCACTGAAGCTTTCTTT | CASKRTGPTEAFF
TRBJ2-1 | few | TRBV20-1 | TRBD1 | TGCAGTGCTAGTGGAACCGGGACAGGCTATTACAATGAGCAGTTCTTC | CSASGTGTGYYNEQFF
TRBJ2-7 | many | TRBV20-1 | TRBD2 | TGCAGTGCAGAGACTAGCGGGAGGGTTGACGAGCAGTACTTC | CSAETSGRVDEQYF
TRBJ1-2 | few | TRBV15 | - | TGTGCCACCAGCAGGGGAACGGAGGGGTTGGACTATGGCTACACCTTC | CATSRGTEGLDYGYTF
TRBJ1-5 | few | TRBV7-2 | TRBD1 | TGTGCCAGCAGCCTACAGGGGGCGGGGCAGCCCCAGCATTTT | CASSLQGAGQPQHF
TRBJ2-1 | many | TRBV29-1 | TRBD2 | TGCAGCGCCTCCGGGACTAGTAAATACAATGAGCAGTTCTTC | CSASGTSKYNEQFF
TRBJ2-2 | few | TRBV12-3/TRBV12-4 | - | TGTGCCAGCAGTTTGGGTCGGTGGGGTTCCGGGGAGCTGTTTTTT | CASSLGRWGSGELFF
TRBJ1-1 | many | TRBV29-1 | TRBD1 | TGCAGCGTCGCCGGACAGGGAGGGGGGAGCACTGAAGCTTTCTTT | CSVAGQGGGSTEAFF
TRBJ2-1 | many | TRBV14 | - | TGTGCCAGCGCTTCTCTTCGCAATGAGCAGTTCTTC | CASASLRNEQFF
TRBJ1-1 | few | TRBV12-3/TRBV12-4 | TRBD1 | TGTGCCAGCAGTTTGCGTACAGGGGCTGAAGCTTTCTTT | CASSLRTGAEAFF
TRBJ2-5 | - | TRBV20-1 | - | TGCAGTGCTGTGGGCAGTCGAGAGACCCAGTACTTC | CSAVGSRETQYF
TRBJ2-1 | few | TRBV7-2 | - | TGTGCCAGCAGCTTAGGAGCACTGGCGAATGAGCAGTTCTTC | CASSLGALANEQFF
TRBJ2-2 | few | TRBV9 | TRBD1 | TGTGCCAGCAGCGAGCAGGGGGCTGGCACCGGGGAGCTGTTTTTT | CASSEQGAGTGELFF
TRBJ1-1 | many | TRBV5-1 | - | TGCGCCAGCAAGGCCGCGGGCACCTTGAACACTGAAGCTTTCTTT | CASKAAGTLNTEAFF
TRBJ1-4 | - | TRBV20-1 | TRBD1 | TGCAGTGCTAGAGGGGGACAGGAAAAACTGTTTTTT | CSARGGQEKLFF
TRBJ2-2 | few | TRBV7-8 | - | TGTGCCAGCAGCGCCCGGCCAGGGGTCACCGGGGAGCTGTTTTTT | CASSARPGVTGELFF
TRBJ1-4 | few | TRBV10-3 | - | TGTGCCATCAGTACGGACGGAGCGAAGAGCGAAAAACTGTTTTTT | CAISTDGAKSEKLFF
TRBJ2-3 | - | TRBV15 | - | TGTGCCACCAGCCCACATGACGGGGCTGATACGCAGTATTTT | CATSPHDGADTQYF
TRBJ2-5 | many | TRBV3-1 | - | TGTGCCAGCAGCCAAGATGTGGTCTCTCGGGGGACCCAGTACTTC | CASSQDVVSRGTQYF
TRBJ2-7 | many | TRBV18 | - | TGTGCCAGCTCACCTGAAAGTCAAGGTTACGAGCAGTACTTC | CASSPESQGYEQYF
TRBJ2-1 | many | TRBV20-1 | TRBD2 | TGCAGTGCTAGCGGGGGGGGACTCAATGAGCAGTTCTTC | CSASGGGLNEQFF
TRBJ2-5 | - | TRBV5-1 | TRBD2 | TGCGCCAGCAGCTTGGGTAGCGGGGGTTCCGGAGAGACCCAGTACTTC | CASSLGSGGSGETQYF
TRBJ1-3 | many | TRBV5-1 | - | TGCGCCAGCAGCCGCGGACTGAGCTCTGGAAACACCATATATTTT | CASSRGLSSGNTIYF
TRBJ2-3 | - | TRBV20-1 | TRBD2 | TGCAGTGCTAGGAGGGGGAGACTAGCGAGAAACACAGATACGCAGTATTTT | CSARRGRLARNTDTQYF
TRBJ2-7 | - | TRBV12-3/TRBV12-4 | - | TGTGCCACTCCCCTTTACAGGGAGGGACCCTACGAGCAGTACTTC | CATPLYREGPYEQYF
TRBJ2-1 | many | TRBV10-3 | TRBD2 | TGTGCCATCAGTGGACTAGCGGGAGGGTTCGATGAGCAGTTCTTC | CAISGLAGGFDEQFF
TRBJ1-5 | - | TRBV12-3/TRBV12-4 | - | TGTGCCAGCAGTTCCCAGGGGAACTCTAATCAGCCCCAGCATTTT | CASSSQGNSNQPQHF
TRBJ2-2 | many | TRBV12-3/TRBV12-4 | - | TGTGCCAGCGGGGCCAGGGAGGTCACCGGGGAGCTGTTTTTT | CASGAREVTGELFF
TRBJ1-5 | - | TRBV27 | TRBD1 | TGTGCCAGCAGTTTAATCCGGCCAGGGGGAAATCAGCCCCAGCATTTT | CASSLIRPGGNQPQHF
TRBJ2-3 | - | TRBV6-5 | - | TGTGCCACCCAACTTGGCACAGATACGCAGTATTTT | CATQLGTDTQYF
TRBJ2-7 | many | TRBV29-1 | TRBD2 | TGCAGCGTTGAAGTCTCCCTAGCGGCTACCTACGAGCAGTACTTC | CSVEVSLAATYEQYF
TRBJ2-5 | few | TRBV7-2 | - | TGTGCCAGCAGCCCCACCTCCCTACTAGCTTTTGGGGAGACCCAGTACTTC | CASSPTSLLAFGETQYF
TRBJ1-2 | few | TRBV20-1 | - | TGCAGTGCTAGAGATGTCAGAATGGACTATGGCTACACCTTC | CSARDVRMDYGYTF
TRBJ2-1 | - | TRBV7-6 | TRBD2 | TGTGCCAGCAGCTCCGGACTAGCGGGATTGGGTGAGCAGTTCTTC | CASSSGLAGLGEQFF
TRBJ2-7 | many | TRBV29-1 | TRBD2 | TGCAGCGTTGACCCGGGACTAGCGGGAGGTAACTTCTACGAGCAGTACTTC | CSVDPGLAGGNFYEQYF
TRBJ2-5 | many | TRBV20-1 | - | TGCAGTGCTAGAGCCCCTCCCGGGACCGGCCAAGAGACCCAGTACTTC | CSARAPPGTGQETQYF
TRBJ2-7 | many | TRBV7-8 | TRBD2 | TGTGCCAGCAGCCCTAGCGGGAGAGGCTACGAGCAGTACTTC | CASSPSGRGYEQYF
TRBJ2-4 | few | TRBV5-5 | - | TGTGCCAGCAGCACATGGCCCAGCAAAAACATTCAGTACTTC | CASSTWPSKNIQYF